This is a list of T cell receptor beta chains from one sample in a study of cytomegalovirus exposure and HLA in healthy donors. The method was immunoSEQ multiplex PCR; TCRdb's version includes in-frame clones alone and lacks a portion of them. Its listing shows 55,000 to 85,000 clones. Specimen: PBMCs. Receptors were obtained from a female donor in good health and CMV-seropositive. Both conserved end residues are part of each CDR3. The D gene is left open where the match is weak.

D gene	V gene	J gene	CDR3 protein	CDR3 DNA
TRBD2	TRBV25-1	TRBJ2-3	CASLKAGADTQYF	TGTGCCAGTCTTAAAGCGGGAGCAGATACGCAGTATTTT
TRBD1	TRBV5-6	TRBJ2-1	CASSLNRGRGFDEQFF	TGTGCCAGCAGCCTGAACAGGGGGCGCGGGTTTGATGAGCAGTTCTTC
-	TRBV7-2	TRBJ1-6	CASSRGRGSPLHF	TGTGCCAGCAGCCGTGGACGGGGTTCACCCCTCCACTTT
-	TRBV20-1	TRBJ2-5	CSADRQETQYF	TGCAGTGCGGACAGACAAGAGACCCAGTACTTC
TRBD2	TRBV7-2	TRBJ2-5	CASSHRVLAGAQETQYF	TGTGCCAGCAGCCACCGGGTTCTAGCGGGGGCTCAAGAGACCCAGTACTTC
TRBD2	TRBV7-2	TRBJ2-3	CASSLGFSGGQTDTQYF	TGTGCCAGCAGCTTAGGTTTTAGCGGGGGGCAAACAGATACGCAGTATTTT
TRBD1	TRBV28	TRBJ1-2	CAITTGMNYGYTF	TGTGCCATTACGACAGGGATGAACTATGGCTACACCTTC
-	TRBV28	TRBJ1-1	CASSLPIHEDTEAFF	TGTGCCAGCAGTTTACCCATTCATGAGGACACTGAAGCTTTCTTT
TRBD2	TRBV19	TRBJ2-7	CASSTGGFDEQYF	TGTGCCAGTAGTACGGGAGGTTTCGACGAGCAGTACTTC
TRBD1	TRBV11-2	TRBJ1-4	CASSVTGTGKLFF	TGTGCCAGCAGTGTGACAGGGACGGGGAAACTGTTTTTT
-	TRBV5-1	TRBJ1-1	CASSLAGEMNTEAFF	TGCGCCAGCAGCTTGGCGGGGGAGATGAACACTGAAGCTTTCTTT
TRBD2	TRBV18	TRBJ2-7	CASSPRTSGSDEQYF	TGTGCCAGCTCACCAAGGACTAGTGGGTCGGACGAGCAGTACTTC
TRBD2	TRBV18	TRBJ2-7	CASSPIGSGGSYEQYF	TGTGCCAGCTCACCAATCGGGTCGGGGGGCTCCTACGAGCAGTACTTC
TRBD1	TRBV7-9	TRBJ1-4	CASRTGQDPTNEKLFF	TGTGCCAGCAGGACCGGACAGGACCCAACTAATGAAAAACTGTTTTTT
TRBD2	TRBV14	TRBJ2-7	CASSQLSGSIRGAYEQYF	TGTGCCAGCAGCCAACTTTCAGGCTCCATCCGGGGGGCCTACGAGCAGTACTTC
-	TRBV28	TRBJ1-1	CASKNAVQRGTEAFF	TGTGCCAGCAAAAATGCAGTCCAACGGGGCACTGAAGCTTTCTTT
-	TRBV7-9	TRBJ1-6	CASSLRQTEESPLHF	TGTGCCAGCAGTCTGCGACAGACCGAAGAGTCACCCCTCCACTTT
TRBD1	TRBV6-6	TRBJ1-2	CASSKDRGRLSGYTF	TGTGCCAGCAGTAAGGACAGGGGGCGACTAAGTGGCTACACCTTC
-	TRBV21-1	TRBJ1-5	CAQLMVYSNQPQHF	TGTGCGCAGTTGATGGTTTATAGCAATCAGCCCCAGCATTTT
-	TRBV28	TRBJ1-4	CASSSDSFLFF	TGTGCCAGCAGTTCCGACAGTTTCCTGTTTTTT
TRBD2	TRBV4-1	TRBJ2-7	CASSQGLAEAYEQYF	TGCGCCAGCAGCCAAGGACTAGCGGAAGCCTACGAGCAGTACTTC
-	TRBV6-1	TRBJ1-5	CASGAGAYGNQPQHF	TGTGCCAGCGGGGCAGGGGCTTATGGCAATCAGCCCCAGCATTTT
TRBD1	TRBV5-4	TRBJ1-1	CASSTTGIVNTEAFF	TGTGCCAGCAGCACGACAGGGATCGTGAACACTGAAGCTTTCTTT
TRBD1	TRBV27	TRBJ2-2	CASSLGTAGELFF	TGTGCCAGCAGTTTGGGGACAGCCGGGGAGCTGTTTTTT
TRBD1	TRBV4-1	TRBJ1-1	CASSQQTGAVTEAFF	TGCGCCAGCAGCCAACAGACAGGGGCAGTCACTGAAGCTTTCTTT
-	TRBV9	TRBJ2-5	CASSVVGVETQYF	TGTGCCAGCAGCGTAGTAGGGGTAGAGACCCAGTACTTC
TRBD2	TRBV6-5	TRBJ2-7	CASSPRETAYEQYF	TGTGCCAGCAGCCCGCGGGAGACCGCCTACGAGCAGTACTTC
TRBD1	TRBV4-1	TRBJ2-7	CASSQHPGQEALYEQYF	TGCGCCAGCAGCCAACATCCGGGACAGGAGGCCCTCTACGAGCAGTACTTC
TRBD1	TRBV6-5	TRBJ1-2	CASSYSLTGSNYGYTF	TGTGCCAGCAGTTACTCCTTGACAGGGTCTAACTATGGCTACACCTTC
-	TRBV29-1	TRBJ2-7	CSVEASGYEQYF	TGCAGCGTTGAAGCCAGCGGCTACGAGCAGTACTTC
-	TRBV20-1	TRBJ2-7	CSARLVAEQYF	TGCAGTGCCCGCTTGGTAGCCGAGCAGTACTTC